A single sample gave rise to the 7 T cell receptor beta chains below, sequenced in a study of CD8 T cells in ankylosing spondylitis. A single record per CDR3 protein comes from TCRdb applying MiXCR to the 5' RACE reads. Here the sample spans some 100,000 distinct CDR3 sequences, about 8.3% being singletons. Sequenced input: blood, either unsorted or a sorted T cell fraction (not recorded which). Source of these receptors: a male donor with ankylosing spondylitis or in good health (not recorded which).

This clonotype was found many times. The gene calls are TRBV20-1 and TRBJ2-7; TRBD1 aligns across 8 bases. The germline V gene encodes CDR1 DFQATT and CDR2 SNEGSKA (reference sequence). With 5 bases clipped from V and 2 bases from J, the junction kept 5 bases outside the gene matches. The CDR3 contains 13 residues. The CDR3 DNA sequence: TGCAGTGCTGCCCAGGGGGCTGCCTACGAGCAGTACTTC. As protein: CSAAQGAAYEQYF.

This clonotype occurred many times. This chain links TRBV10-3 with TRBJ1-2; no clear D. CDR3 length: 13 amino acids. The germline V gene has CDR1 ENHRY and CDR2 SYGVKD. V dropped 4 bases and J dropped 4 bases, with 10 bases sitting between them. The CDR3 region is CAISGSGLYGYTF. CDR3 nucleotides: TGTGCCATCAGTGGGTCAGGCCTCTATGGCTACACCTTC.

This clonotype came up many times. V gene TRBV10-3 combines with J gene TRBJ2-5, with D hard to call. Looked up from germline, CDR1 is ENHRY and CDR2 is SYGVKD. The V gene lost 7 bases and the J gene lost 2 bases, with 5 bases spanning the gap. The CDR3 totals 11 residues. This CDR3 reads CAIKGQETQYF. The CDR3 DNA sequence: TGTGCCATCAAGGGTCAAGAGACCCAGTACTTC.

This clonotype was recorded many times. This chain connects TRBV10-3 to TRBJ2-2; no clear D. CDR3 length: 14 amino acids. V was cut by 10 bases and J by 2 bases, with 14 bases left in between. CDR1 and CDR2 (germline): ENHRY, SYGVKD. CDR3 bases: TGTGCCACCCTGGTCAGGTACAACACCGGGGAGCTGTTTTTT. Residues: CATLVRYNTGELFF.

This clonotype has a handful of counts. This chain links TRBV19 with TRBJ2-6, with unresolved D. V dropped 5 bases and J dropped 4 bases, with 15 bases sitting between them. This CDR3 region has 16 residues. CDR1 and CDR2 (germline): LNHDA, SQIVND (reference sequence). The CDR3 bases are TGTGCCAGTAGTTTGGTCCCTCGGACCGGGGCCAACGTCCTGACTTTC. Its protein product is CASSLVPRTGANVLTF.

This clonotype has a count of ten or more. This chain joins TRBV20-1 and TRBJ1-2; D unclear. V lost 1 base and J 3 bases, leaving 9 bases between the germline ends. The CDR3 covers 13 residues. From germline, CDR1 is DFQATT and CDR2 SNEGSKA (reference sequence). The CDR3 DNA sequence: TGCAGTGCTAGAGTCGGGTTGGACTATGGCTACACCTTC. As protein: CSARVGLDYGYTF.

The chain links TRBV6-1 to TRBJ1-5; D is unresolved. Trimming shortened V by 2 bases and J by 3 bases, and 11 bases separated the two germline ends. The CDR3 sequence is 15 residues long. In germline, CDR1 is MNHNS, CDR2 SASEGT. The CDR3 sequence is CASSELNRNNQPQHF. The DNA for the CDR3 is TGTGCCAGCAGTGAACTCAACAGAAACAATCAGCCCCAGCATTTT.